Described below is a single T cell receptor beta chain sequence and its context. The antigen is undetermined. The data were obtained in a study of shared clonotypes between healthy human individuals. Study conclusions and caveats: Generation probabilities were higher for clonotypes shared across all four sorted-subset donors than for unshared ones.

Germline-derived CDR1 and CDR2 are MNHEY and SVGAGI. The CDR3 runs to 15 residues. Trimming removed 2 bases from V and 3 bases from J; junction bases left unmatched: 6. Sequencing was performed with immunoSEQ multiplex PCR; in TCRdb, only in-frame clones are kept and a portion is missing. The data hold about 2 million clones, with around 96% observed a single time. Positive CCR7 selection of CD45RO-negative cells yielded the naive CD8 cells, and terminally differentiated effector memory CD45RA+ cells were excluded. The receptor's source is a man between 18 and 35 years old in good health. The chain is built from TRBV6-5 and TRBJ2-7, with 8 positions matching TRBD1. The specimen was naive CD8+ T cells sorted from blood. CDR3 nucleotides: TGTGCCAGCAGTTACGGACAGGGTGTTCTCTACGAGCAGTACTTC. This encodes CASSYGQGVLYEQYF.